The 6 T cell receptor beta chains below all came from one sample that was sequenced in a study of cytomegalovirus exposure and HLA in healthy donors. It was with 60 Vbeta and 13 Jbeta primers that the PCR ran. TCRdb's copy holds only in-frame clones and misses some; the assay was immunoSEQ multiplex PCR. The repertoire table contains roughly 60,000 clones. Sequences were obtained from PBMCs. These receptors were collected from a young woman in good health and CMV-seronegative.

The V call is TRBV6-1, the J call TRBJ1-2; TRBD1 is a possible D gene (5 bases). The CDR3 is made up of 17 amino acids. In germline, CDR1 is MNHNS, CDR2 SASEGT. The V gene lost 2 bases and the J gene lost 3 bases, with 19 bases spanning the gap. DNA for the CDR3: TGTGCCAGCAGTGAACCCGCCGGGGGGGATGATTACTATGGCTACACCTTC. Amino acids: CASSEPAGGDDYYGYTF.

V usage is TRBV7-3 and J usage is TRBJ2-7; unclear D gene. Germline V gene data show CDR1 as SGHTA and CDR2 as FQGTGA. The CDR3 loop spans 15 amino acids. Between the trimmed V and J ends, which lost 2 bases and 3 bases, there was a span of 14 bases. The CDR3 nucleotides are TGTGCCAGCAGCTTAGGGCCGAACGCCGACTACGAGCAGTACTTC. The encoded protein is CASSLGPNADYEQYF.

The chain is built from TRBV6-5 and TRBJ2-2, with D possibly being TRBD2 (5 bases). The CDR3 runs to 15 residues. Per germline, CDR1 MNHEY and CDR2 SVGAGI. The ends were cut back, 8 bases at V and 6 bases at J, with 19 bases in the middle. The CDR3 loop is CASAMRSGSAGELFF. CDR3 bases: TGTGCCAGCGCCATGAGGTCAGGTAGCGCCGGGGAGCTGTTTTTT.

The V and J genes are TRBV30 and TRBJ1-5; D remains ambiguous. Germline CDR1 and CDR2: GTSNPN and SVGIG (reference sequence). V shed 0 bases and J shed 4 bases, with 10 bases lying between them. The CDR3 is 14 amino acids. CDR3 amino acids: CAWSVSGWNQPQHF. The DNA of the CDR3 is TGTGCCTGGAGTGTTTCGGGGTGGAATCAGCCCCAGCATTTT.

This chain uses TRBV9 with TRBJ2-7; D is possibly TRBD1 (6 bases). V was clipped by 4 bases and J by 2 bases, with 13 bases between them. This CDR3 contains 14 residues. The V gene's germline CDR1 is SGDLS and CDR2 YYNGEE. CDR3 bases: TGTGCCAGCAGCCCCGGACAGAGCGCCTACGAGCAGTACTTC. It codes for CASSPGQSAYEQYF.

V usage is TRBV4-1 and J usage is TRBJ1-1; D not certain. Germline V CDR1 and CDR2: MGHRA, YSYEKL. Trimming removed 2 bases at V and 5 bases at J, with 9 bases between. The CDR3 has 13 amino acids. The CDR3 region is CASSQNSGTEAFF. CDR3 DNA sequence: TGCGCCAGCAGCCAAAACTCGGGGACTGAAGCTTTCTTT.